This TCR beta chain derives from a study of identical twins. Study-wide points: Among out-of-frame alpha sequences shared by twins, low generation probability occurred in excess.

This clonotype has a handful of counts. Its antigen remains unidentified. A universal primer site arose from template switching, and cDNA bore unique molecular identifiers. Via MiXCR, TCRdb re-called the 5' RACE reads, giving one row per CDR3 protein. Of about 700,000 distinct CDR3 sequences listed, around 6.1% were seen once; the top ten hold roughly 1.8%. Each donor was a healthy Caucasian. CDR1 and CDR2 from the germline V gene are MNHEY and SMNVEV (reference sequence). This CDR3 contains 14 residues. Trimming at V came to 3 bases and at J to 7 bases, leaving 3 bases not matched to a gene. Sequencing was done on a sample of naive T cells sorted from blood. This chain uses TRBV27 with TRBJ1-6, with 7 positions matching TRBD1. The sequence derives from a man between 18 and 29 years old in good health. CDR3 sequence reads: CASSFETGNSPLHF. The CDR3 DNA follows: TGTGCCAGCAGTTTCGAGACAGGGAATTCACCCCTCCACTTT.